The 14 T cell receptor beta chains given below trace back to one sample, sequenced in a study of human T cells and chemical hapten exposure. TCRdb reanalysed the RACE reads using MiXCR and keeps one entry per CDR3 protein. This table holds roughly 30,000 distinct CDR3 sequences, 6.5% to 8.5% found once. Time point reported: healthy volunteer bleed at 2 weeks. The authors extracted total RNA from unfractionated whole blood. Sequencing was performed on whole blood. The source is a human donor in good health. Some clones in this sample may be carry-over from other donors' samples.

This clonotype was detected many times. For the CDR3, the DNA is TGCAGCGGACAGAGATCAGATGAGCAGTTCTTC. This sequence encodes CSGQRSDEQFF. The chain recombines TRBV29-1 with TRBJ2-1; possible D gene TRBD1, 5 bases. V was trimmed by 7 bases and J by 8 bases, leaving 12 bases between them. Germline V gives CDR1 SQVTM, CDR2 ANQGSEA. The CDR3 contains 11 residues.

This clonotype came up a few times. This chain joins TRBV28 and TRBJ1-1, with TRBD1 as a possible D gene (5 bases). Germline-derived CDR1 and CDR2 are MDHEN and SYDVKM. The CDR3 length is 15 residues. The V end was cut by 6 bases, the J end by 4 bases, with 18 bases between. CDR3 bases: TGTGCCAGCAGCCTACCCCTGCTGGGGGGCACTGAAGCTTTCTTT. Translated: CASSLPLLGGTEAFF.

As concerns this clonotype: This clone may be a read error of a much larger clone one base away. The chain recombines TRBV27 with TRBJ2-7; perhaps TRBD1 as D (6 bases). The V gene's germline CDR1 is MNHEY and CDR2 SMNVEV (reference sequence). The length of the CDR3 is 14 residues. The CDR3 sequence: CAGSNDRNSYEQYF. CDR3 DNA: TGTGCCGGCAGCAACGACAGGAACTCCTACGAGCAGTACTTC.

This clonotype is labeled as medium-sized. The V and J genes are TRBV7-9 and TRBJ1-4; D is uncertain. Germline CDR1 is SEHNR and CDR2 is FQNEAQ (reference sequence). Trimming removed 5 bases from V and 0 bases from J, with 4 bases in between. CDR3 length: 13 residues. The CDR3: CASSAPTNEKLFF. The CDR3 DNA is TGTGCCAGCAGCGCGCCAACTAATGAAAAACTGTTTTTT.

This clonotype has at least ten counts. V and J are TRBV29-1 and TRBJ1-1; D call uncertain. The germline CDR1 and CDR2 sequences are SQVTM and ANQGSEA. Trimming removed 3 bases at V and 0 bases at J, with 2 bases between. CDR3 length: 11 residues. This CDR3 reads CSVELNTEAFF. CDR3 nucleotide sequence: TGCAGCGTTGAGTTGAACACTGAAGCTTTCTTT. Full variable domain (outside the CDR3, taken from reference TRBV29-1 and TRBJ1-1): SAVISQKPSRDICQRGTSLTIQCQVDSQVTMMFWYRQQPGQSLTLIATANQGSEATYESGFVIDKFPISRPNLTFSTLTVSNMSPEDSSIYLCSVELNTEAFFGQGTRLTVV.

This clonotype turned up a few times. V gene TRBV5-1 combines with J gene TRBJ2-5, with TRBD1 identical over 10 bases. V shed 3 bases, J shed 8 bases, and the junction held 7 bases outside the gene matches. Per the germline V gene, CDR1 is SGHRS and CDR2 is YFSETQ. CDR3 size: 14 residues. This CDR3 is CASSSDRGPATQYF. In DNA, the CDR3 is TGCGCCAGCAGCTCCGACAGGGGGCCTGCAACCCAGTACTTC.

In this sample, this clonotype turned up a few times. V usage is TRBV5-1 and J usage is TRBJ1-5; D gene ambiguous. CDR3 length: 13 amino acids. Germline V CDR1 and CDR2: SGHRS, YFSETQ. Trimming took off 5 bases at V and 3 bases at J, with 9 bases between the two ends. This CDR3 is CASSADDNQPQHF. In DNA, the CDR3 is TGCGCCAGCAGTGCGGACGACAATCAGCCCCAGCATTTT.

This clonotype was counted only a few times. The V and J genes are TRBV3-1 and TRBJ1-2; D possibly corresponds to TRBD1 (5 bases). The CDR3 length is 15 residues. CDR1 is LGHDT and CDR2 is YNNKEL in the germline V gene (reference sequence). Trimming took off 4 bases at V and 2 bases at J, with 14 bases between the two ends. CDR3 DNA: TGTGCCAGCAGCCCGAATCTTGGGGCAAACTATGGCTACACCTTC. This sequence encodes CASSPNLGANYGYTF.

A few counts support this clonotype. V gene TRBV20-1 combines with J gene TRBJ2-7; TRBD1 aligns across 7 bases. Trimming removed 2 bases from V and 1 base from J; junction bases left unmatched: 8. This CDR3 contains 15 residues. Per germline, CDR1 DFQATT and CDR2 SNEGSKA (reference sequence). CDR3 residues: CSARRPGTASYEQYF. The CDR3 nucleotides are TGCAGTGCTAGAAGGCCCGGGACAGCTTCCTACGAGCAGTACTTC.

This rearrangement joins TRBV7-2 to TRBJ2-3; a possible D gene is TRBD1 (5 bases). V dropped 2 bases and J dropped 5 bases, with 8 bases sitting between them. Germline V gives CDR1 SGHTA, CDR2 FQGNSA. The CDR3 consists of 13 residues. CDR3 coding DNA: TGTGCCAGCAGCTTAAATAGGGGAGATACGCAGTATTTT. Protein: CASSLNRGDTQYF.

This clonotype was seen a few times. The rearrangement uses TRBV7-8 and TRBJ2-1; 7 positions agree with TRBD2. From germline, CDR1 is SGHVS and CDR2 FQNEAQ. J was trimmed by 4 bases and V by 1 base; bases with no gene match: 4. This CDR3 has 15 amino acids. CDR3 DNA sequence: TGTGCCAGCAGCTTAGTTCTAGCGGAATACAATGAGCAGTTCTTC. Translation: CASSLVLAEYNEQFF. The whole variable domain, remainder taken from reference TRBV7-8 and TRBJ2-1, is GAGVSQSPRYKVAKRGQDVALRCDPISGHVSLFWYQQALGQGPEFLTYFQNEAQLDKSGLPSDRFFAERPEGSVSTLKIQRTQQEDSAVYLCASSLVLAEYNEQFFGPGTRLTVL.

This clonotype was counted at least ten times. In DNA, the CDR3 is TGTGCCAGCATTCCGGACAGGGGAGATTTCACTGAAGCTTTCTTT. Encoded protein: CASIPDRGDFTEAFF. V usage is TRBV16 and J usage is TRBJ1-1; TRBD1 agrees at 9 bases. Germline trimming cut 7 bases from V and 4 bases from J; bases unmatched to any gene: 10. Germline lookup yields CDR1 KGHSY and CDR2 FQNENV. The CDR3 is 15 residues long.

This clonotype was seen at least ten times. This sequence joins TRBV9 and TRBJ2-3; D remains ambiguous. V was trimmed by 4 bases and J by 0 bases, leaving 9 bases between them. The CDR3 is 14 amino acids. The germline V gene has CDR1 SGDLS and CDR2 YYNGEE. The CDR3 here is CASSLESSTDTQYF. The CDR3 coding sequence is TGTGCCAGCAGCCTCGAATCCAGCACAGATACGCAGTATTTT.

This clonotype has just a few counts. The V call is TRBV12-3 or TRBV12-4, the J call TRBJ1-4; D is uncertain. This CDR3 is built from 15 residues. Trimming removed 0 bases from V and 8 bases from J, with 13 bases in between. CDR3 amino acids: CASSLAGFRLEKLFF. CDR3 bases: TGTGCCAGCAGTTTAGCAGGCTTTCGTCTGGAAAAACTGTTTTTT.